This TCR beta chain appears in the sequencing data of a study of a mutant IDH1 vaccine in newly diagnosed glioma. CDR3 length: 15 residues. Germline V gene sequence: CDR1 SQVTM, CDR2 ANQGSEA. V lost 4 bases, J lost 4 bases, and 7 bases stayed unmatched. Notes on this clone: What it recognizes is unknown.

Produced via immunoSEQ multiplex PCR; TCRdb's table is partial and in-frame only. The sample shows 75,000 to 80,000 clones, around 90% of them seen only once. The time point was: week 5, during vaccination. Every vaccine dose comprised 300 ug of mutant IDH1 20-mer peptide plus topical imiquimod. The V gene is TRBV29-1, the J gene TRBJ2-5; 12 bases line up with TRBD2. This receptor was identified in a woman between 45 and 60 years old with glioma. The sample in question was PBMCs, obtained from a glioma patient whose treatment included an IDH1 peptide vaccine. The CDR3 loop reads CSVGFSSGRGETQYF. DNA for the CDR3: TGCAGCGTTGGATTCTCTAGCGGGAGGGGAGAGACCCAGTACTTC.